The rows below give T cell receptor beta chains drawn from one sample of a study of lymphopenia after photon versus proton radiotherapy. Generated by immunoSEQ multiplex PCR, the TCRdb table keeps only in-frame clones and is missing some. Counted here are under 30,000 clones, approximately 86% occurring once; the ten biggest clones make up 45% to 50%. The sequencing used peripheral blood, collected from a patient treated with proton-based radiotherapy. Receptors were obtained from a woman in her sixties with cholangiocarcinoma. Some clones in this sample may be carry-over from other donors' samples. Both conserved end residues are part of each CDR3. The order of the fields is J gene, clone size, V gene, D gene, CDR3 protein, CDR3 DNA. D genes are given only for firm matches. Clone sizes are given selectively: once, few, many, or a class where the clone is expanded.

TRBJ1-6 once TRBV6-5 TRBD1 CASSTAGGGSPLHF TGTGCCAGCAGCACAGCAGGGGGCGGTTCACCCCTCCACTTT
TRBJ1-3 NA TRBV5-4 NA CASSLAVNSGNTIYF TGTGCCAGCAGCTTGGCGGTGAACTCTGGAAACACCATATATTTT
TRBJ1-2 NA TRBV29-1 NA CSLTKLTEYGYTF TGCAGCCTTACCAAATTAACAGAGTATGGCTACACCTTC
TRBJ1-1 once TRBV5-1 NA CASTTGTSNTEAFF TGCGCCAGCACGACCGGGACATCGAACACTGAAGCTTTCTTT
TRBJ2-3 NA TRBV14 TRBD2 CASSPGLAGKTDTQYF TGTGCCAGCAGCCCGGGACTAGCGGGAAAGACAGATACGCAGTATTTT
TRBJ2-1 NA TRBV7-2 NA CASSQGGTGGYNEQFF TGTGCCAGCAGCCAGGGTGGTACCGGGGGTTACAATGAGCAGTTCTTC
TRBJ2-3 NA TRBV7-8 TRBD1 CASSRQRGTGASRRSTDTQYF TGTGCCAGCTCCCGACAGAGGGGCACAGGGGCGAGCCGTAGAAGCACAGATACGCAGTATTTT
TRBJ1-1 NA TRBV6-1 NA CASSEAGPTHTEAFF TGTGCCAGCAGTGAAGCGGGACCGACACACACTGAAGCTTTCTTT
TRBJ2-7 NA TRBV7-9 NA CASSPRPDIVSYEQYF TGTGCCAGCAGCCCCCGGCCGGACATTGTGTCTTACGAGCAGTACTTC
TRBJ1-1 once TRBV7-9 TRBD1 CASSKVTGKTGEAFF TGTGCCAGCAGCAAAGTGACAGGGAAAACCGGTGAAGCTTTCTTT
TRBJ2-5 once TRBV5-1 NA CASSPGQQDGTQYF TGCGCCAGCAGCCCTGGACAGCAAGATGGGACCCAGTACTTC
TRBJ2-1 NA TRBV5-1 TRBD1 CASSFSGTGINEQFF TGCGCCAGCAGCTTTTCCGGGACAGGGATTAATGAGCAGTTCTTC
TRBJ1-2 NA TRBV6-5 NA CASSFNTRYGYTF TGTGCCAGCAGTTTTAACACCCGCTATGGCTACACCTTC
TRBJ1-3 NA TRBV10-3 TRBD1 CAIRAGQGSGNTIYF TGTGCCATCAGGGCTGGACAGGGCTCTGGAAACACCATATATTTT
TRBJ2-2 NA TRBV4-3 TRBD1 CASSQSRGRTGELFF TGCGCCAGCAGCCAATCGAGGGGGCGTACCGGGGAGCTGTTTTTT
TRBJ2-7 NA TRBV7-8 NA CASSLVLGGATSYEQYF TGTGCCAGCAGCTTAGTGTTGGGGGGCGCGACCTCCTACGAGCAGTACTTC
TRBJ2-6 NA TRBV12-5 NA CASGRFGAGQSRANVLTF TGTGCTAGTGGTCGATTTGGTGCAGGACAAAGTCGGGCCAACGTCCTGACTTTC
TRBJ2-3 NA TRBV14 NA CASSPLQLARGADTQYF TGTGCCAGCAGCCCTCTCCAGTTGGCCCGAGGAGCAGATACGCAGTATTTT
TRBJ2-1 NA TRBV18 NA CASSLQSGLYNEQFF TGTGCCAGCTCACTTCAGTCGGGTTTATACAATGAGCAGTTCTTC
TRBJ1-2 few TRBV4-1 NA CASSQSVATNYGYTF TGCGCCAGCAGCCAATCGGTGGCGACCAACTATGGCTACACCTTC
TRBJ2-3 NA TRBV11-2 NA CASSPGGGHKGDTQYF TGTGCCAGCAGCCCCGGCGGGGGCCATAAGGGAGATACGCAGTATTTT
TRBJ1-1 few TRBV21-1 NA CASSKGTASVLTTEAFF TGTGCCAGCAGCAAGGGGACCGCGTCCGTACTTACCACTGAAGCTTTCTTT
TRBJ2-7 NA TRBV6-5 NA CASRSGTPSGEQYF TGTGCCAGCAGGTCCGGGACGCCCTCCGGCGAGCAGTACTTC
TRBJ2-5 NA TRBV18 NA CASSSAISSVQETQYF TGTGCCAGCTCATCGGCGATAAGTAGCGTACAAGAGACCCAGTACTTC
TRBJ1-2 few TRBV14 NA CASSQAGQGDSGYTF TGTGCCAGCAGCCAAGCTGGGCAGGGCGACTCGGGCTACACCTTC
TRBJ2-5 NA TRBV19 TRBD2 CASRAGGWETQYF TGTGCCAGCCGAGCGGGAGGTTGGGAGACCCAGTACTTC
TRBJ2-1 NA TRBV2 NA CASRREIYNEQFF TGTGCCAGCAGGAGAGAGATTTACAATGAGCAGTTCTTC
TRBJ2-7 NA TRBV6-1 TRBD2 CASKSGGSGSYEQYF TGTGCCTCAAAAAGCGGGGGAAGTGGTTCTTACGAGCAGTACTTC
TRBJ1-2 NA TRBV6-5 TRBD1 CASRSPGTGGRGYTF TGTGCCAGCAGATCCCCCGGGACAGGGGGCCGTGGCTACACCTTC
TRBJ2-1 once TRBV29-1 NA CSVDGGPDYNEQFF TGCAGCGTTGATGGCGGCCCAGACTACAATGAGCAGTTCTTC
TRBJ2-3 NA TRBV4-1 NA CASSHHFQGWYF TGCGCCAGCAGCCACCACTTTCAGGGTTGGTATTTT
TRBJ1-2 many TRBV5-6 TRBD1 CASNRQGNGYTF TGTGCCAGCAACAGACAGGGTAATGGCTACACCTTC
TRBJ1-2 NA TRBV19 NA CASSTGFVLFNYGYTF TGTGCCAGTAGTACGGGGTTCGTCCTCTTTAACTATGGCTACACCTTC
TRBJ2-1 once TRBV12-5 NA CASDRPGERRRYNEQFF TGTGCTAGTGACCGACCTGGGGAGCGGAGACGCTACAATGAGCAGTTCTTC
TRBJ1-1 NA TRBV5-1 TRBD1 CASRAQGSSTEAFF TGCGCCAGCAGAGCACAGGGGAGTAGCACTGAAGCTTTCTTT
TRBJ2-7 NA TRBV5-6 TRBD2 CASSSLAGSYEQYF TGTGCCAGCAGCTCTTTAGCGGGGAGCTACGAGCAGTACTTC
TRBJ1-5 NA TRBV5-6 NA CASSFGDQPQHF TGTGCCAGCAGCTTCGGGGATCAGCCCCAGCATTTT
TRBJ2-7 NA TRBV19 TRBD2 CASSIGSAGGRYEQYF TGTGCCAGTAGTATAGGATCAGCGGGAGGGCGCTACGAGCAGTACTTC
TRBJ1-1 NA TRBV9 NA CASSVAHGRNTEAFF TGTGCCAGCAGCGTAGCTCACGGGAGGAACACTGAAGCTTTCTTT
TRBJ2-5 NA TRBV7-2 NA CASSRGGGGETQYF TGTGCCAGCAGCCGAGGAGGGGGAGGAGAGACCCAGTACTTC
TRBJ1-1 few TRBV11-2 NA CASPNPPNTEAFF TGTGCCAGCCCCAATCCGCCGAACACTGAAGCTTTCTTT
TRBJ2-7 NA TRBV6-5 NA CASRASGEPNEQYF TGTGCCAGCAGGGCGTCAGGGGAGCCTAACGAGCAGTACTTC
TRBJ2-2 NA TRBV25-1 NA CASSEQGGDTGELFF TGTGCCAGCAGTGAACAGGGGGGGGACACCGGGGAGCTGTTTTTT
TRBJ1-1 once TRBV10-2 TRBD1 CASNRQGTYTEAFF TGCGCCAGTAACCGACAGGGGACTTACACTGAAGCTTTCTTT
TRBJ2-7 NA TRBV11-2 NA CASSLFDSKPYEQYF TGTGCCAGCAGCTTATTCGACTCCAAGCCCTACGAGCAGTACTTC
TRBJ2-1 NA TRBV7-2 NA CASSFRRQGTDEQFF TGTGCCAGCAGCTTTCGCAGGCAGGGGACCGATGAGCAGTTCTTC
TRBJ2-7 NA TRBV18 TRBD1 CASSSMTGGPYEQYF TGTGCCAGCTCATCAATGACAGGGGGTCCCTACGAGCAGTACTTC
TRBJ1-1 NA TRBV7-2 TRBD1 CASSPDRDAEAFF TGTGCCAGCAGTCCCGACAGGGACGCTGAAGCTTTCTTT
TRBJ1-1 NA TRBV6-5 TRBD1 CASSSYGTGNTEAFF TGTGCCAGCAGTTCCTACGGGACAGGGAACACTGAAGCTTTCTTT
TRBJ2-1 NA TRBV13 NA CASSFVGSSYNEQFF TGTGCCAGCAGCTTCGTCGGGAGCTCCTACAATGAGCAGTTCTTC
TRBJ2-7 once TRBV19 NA CASSIGGTLGYEQYF TGTGCCAGTAGTATAGGAGGAACTCTCGGCTACGAGCAGTACTTC
TRBJ2-5 once TRBV27 TRBD2 CASSMSGRLQETQYF TGTGCCAGCAGTATGAGCGGGAGGTTACAAGAGACCCAGTACTTC
TRBJ2-1 NA TRBV7-2 NA CASSHPPTSYNEQFF TGTGCCAGCAGCCACCCCCCCACCTCCTACAATGAGCAGTTCTTC
TRBJ1-2 few TRBV10-2 NA CASRRGGSGYTF TGCGCCAGCAGAAGAGGGGGATCTGGCTACACCTTC
TRBJ2-1 NA TRBV9 NA CASSPRMDYDNEQFF TGTGCCAGCAGCCCAAGGATGGACTACGACAATGAGCAGTTCTTC
TRBJ2-5 once TRBV7-6 NA CASSTGAVTQETQYF TGTGCCAGCAGCACCGGGGCTGTAACCCAAGAGACCCAGTACTTC
TRBJ1-6 few TRBV5-1 NA CASSTQSNSPLHF TGCGCCAGCAGCACCCAGAGTAATTCACCCCTCCACTTT
TRBJ1-5 NA TRBV7-2 NA CASSLGPPNQVGGMQPQHF TGTGCCAGCAGCTTAGGCCCCCCGAATCAAGTGGGCGGCATGCAGCCCCAGCATTTT
TRBJ1-5 NA TRBV6-5 TRBD1 CASTQGGRQPQHF TGCGCCAGCACCCAGGGGGGAAGGCAGCCCCAGCATTTT
TRBJ1-1 NA TRBV5-1 NA CASRWGTNTEAFF TGCGCCAGCAGGTGGGGAACGAACACTGAAGCTTTCTTT